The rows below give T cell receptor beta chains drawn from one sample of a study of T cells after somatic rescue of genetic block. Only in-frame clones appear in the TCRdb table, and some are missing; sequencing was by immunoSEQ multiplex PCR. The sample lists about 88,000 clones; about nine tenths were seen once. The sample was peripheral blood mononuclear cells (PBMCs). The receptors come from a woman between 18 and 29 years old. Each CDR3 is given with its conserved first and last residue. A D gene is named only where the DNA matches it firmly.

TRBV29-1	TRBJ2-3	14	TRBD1	TGCAGCGTCGCCCAGGGGGCAAACACAGATACGCAGTATTTT	CSVAQGANTDTQYF
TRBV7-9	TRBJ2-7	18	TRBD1	TGTGCCAGCAGCTCTGACCCCCGGACAGGGTGGATATCCTACGAGCAGTACTTC	CASSSDPRTGWISYEQYF
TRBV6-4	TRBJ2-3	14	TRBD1	TGTGCCAGCAGTGACGGGACAGGCACAGATACGCAGTATTTT	CASSDGTGTDTQYF
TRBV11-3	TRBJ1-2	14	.	TGTGCCAGCAGCTTAGATGCCTCGGGTTTTGGCTACACCTTC	CASSLDASGFGYTF
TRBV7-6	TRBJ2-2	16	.	TGTGCCAGCAGCCCTCGACCGCGCCCGAACACCGGGGAGCTGTTTTTT	CASSPRPRPNTGELFF
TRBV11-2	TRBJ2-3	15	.	TGTGCCAGCAGCTTAAGGGGCGGGAGCACAGATACGCAGTATTTT	CASSLRGGSTDTQYF
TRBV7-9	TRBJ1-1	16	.	TGTGCCAGCACCCTCAGGGCGGGGTTGGGGAACACTGAAGCTTTCTTT	CASTLRAGLGNTEAFF
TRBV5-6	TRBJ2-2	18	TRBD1	TGTGCCAGCAGCTTTGGTTGGGGCAGGGGGCAAAACACCGGGGAGCTGTTTTTT	CASSFGWGRGQNTGELFF
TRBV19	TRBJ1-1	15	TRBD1	TGTGCCAGTAGCCCGACAGGGGGGAGTATCACTGAAGCTTTCTTT	CASSPTGGSITEAFF
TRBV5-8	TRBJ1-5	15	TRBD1	TGTGCCAGCAGCTTCGGGACAGCCAACAATCAGCCCCAGCATTTT	CASSFGTANNQPQHF
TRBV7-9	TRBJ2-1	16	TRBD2	TGTGCCAGCAGCTTAATGTCTAGCGGGAGTCCTAGGGAGCAGTTCTTC	CASSLMSSGSPREQFF
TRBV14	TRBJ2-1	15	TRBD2	TGTGCCAGCAGCCAAGAGTTGCTAGCGGGAAATGAGCAGTTCTTC	CASSQELLAGNEQFF
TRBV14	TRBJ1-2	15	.	TGTGCCAGCAGCCAAGTAGGCGGCACCTCAGTGGGGCGGACCTTC	CASSQVGGTSVGRTF